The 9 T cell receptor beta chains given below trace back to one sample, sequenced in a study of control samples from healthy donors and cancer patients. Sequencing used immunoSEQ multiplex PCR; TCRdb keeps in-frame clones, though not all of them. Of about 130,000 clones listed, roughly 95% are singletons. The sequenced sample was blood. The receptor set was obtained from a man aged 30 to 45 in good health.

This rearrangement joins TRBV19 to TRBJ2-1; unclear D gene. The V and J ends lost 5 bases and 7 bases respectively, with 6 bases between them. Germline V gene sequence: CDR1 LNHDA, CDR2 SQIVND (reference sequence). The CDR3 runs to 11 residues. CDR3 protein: CASSYRNEQFF. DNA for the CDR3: TGTGCCAGTAGTTATCGGAATGAGCAGTTCTTC.

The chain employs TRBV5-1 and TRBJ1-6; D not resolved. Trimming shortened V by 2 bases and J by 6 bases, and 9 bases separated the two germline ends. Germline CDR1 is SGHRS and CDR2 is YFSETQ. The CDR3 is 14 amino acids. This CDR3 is CASSLSVSNSPLHF. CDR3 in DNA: TGCGCCAGCAGCTTATCCGTTAGTAATTCACCCCTCCACTTT.

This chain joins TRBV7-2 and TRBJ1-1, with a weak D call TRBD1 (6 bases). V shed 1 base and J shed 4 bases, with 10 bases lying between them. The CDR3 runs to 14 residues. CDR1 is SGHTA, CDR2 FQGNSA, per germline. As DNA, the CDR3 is TGTGCCAGCAGCTTAGTGGGGGCGTCCACTGAAGCTTTCTTT. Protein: CASSLVGASTEAFF.

The CDR3 loop is CASSSPYEQYF. The CDR3 DNA reads as TGTGCCAGCAGTTCCCCCTACGAGCAGTACTTC. V gene TRBV6-2 or TRBV6-3 combines with J gene TRBJ2-7; unclear D gene. The length of the CDR3 is 11 residues. Germline V CDR1 and CDR2: MNHEY, SVGEGT. The V gene lost 4 bases and the J gene lost 2 bases, with 3 bases spanning the gap.

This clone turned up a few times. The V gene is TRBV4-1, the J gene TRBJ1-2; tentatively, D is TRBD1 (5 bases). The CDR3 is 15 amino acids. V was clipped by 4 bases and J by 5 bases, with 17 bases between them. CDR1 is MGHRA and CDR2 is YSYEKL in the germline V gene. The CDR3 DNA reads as TGCGCCAGCAGCCTCGGAGCGACGGGGGTTTATGGCTACACCTTC. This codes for CASSLGATGVYGYTF.

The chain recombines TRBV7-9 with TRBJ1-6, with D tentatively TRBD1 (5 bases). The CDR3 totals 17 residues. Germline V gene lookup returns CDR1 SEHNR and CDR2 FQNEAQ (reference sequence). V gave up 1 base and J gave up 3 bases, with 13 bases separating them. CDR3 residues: CASSLGEGRGYNSPLHF. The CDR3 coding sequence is TGTGCCAGCAGCTTAGGCGAGGGACGGGGCTATAATTCACCCCTCCACTTT. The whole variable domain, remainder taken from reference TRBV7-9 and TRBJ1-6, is DTGVSQNPRHKITKRGQNVTFRCDPISEHNRLYWYRQTLGQGPEFLTYFQNEAQLEKSRLLSDRFSAERPKGSFSTLEIQRTEQGDSAMYLCASSLGEGRGYNSPLHFGNGTRLTVT.

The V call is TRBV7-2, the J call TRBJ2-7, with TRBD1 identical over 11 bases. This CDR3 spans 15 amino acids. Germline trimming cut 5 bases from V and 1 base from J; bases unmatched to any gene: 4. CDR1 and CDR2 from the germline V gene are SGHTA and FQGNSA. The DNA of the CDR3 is TGTGCCAGCAGCAAGGACAGGGGGCAGTCCTACGAGCAGTACTTC. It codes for CASSKDRGQSYEQYF. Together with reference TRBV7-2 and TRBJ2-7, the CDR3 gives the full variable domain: GAGVSQSPSNKVTEKGKDVELRCDPISGHTALYWYRQSLGQGLEFLIYFQGNSAPDKSGLPSDRFSAERTGGSVSTLTIQRTQQEDSAVYLCASSKDRGQSYEQYFGPGTRLTVT.

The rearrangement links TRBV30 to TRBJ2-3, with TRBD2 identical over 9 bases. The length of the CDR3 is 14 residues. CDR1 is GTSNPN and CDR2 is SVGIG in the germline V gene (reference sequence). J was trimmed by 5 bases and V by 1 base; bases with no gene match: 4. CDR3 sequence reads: CAWSEVAGEDTQYF. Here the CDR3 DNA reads TGTGCCTGGAGTGAAGTAGCGGGGGAAGATACGCAGTATTTT.

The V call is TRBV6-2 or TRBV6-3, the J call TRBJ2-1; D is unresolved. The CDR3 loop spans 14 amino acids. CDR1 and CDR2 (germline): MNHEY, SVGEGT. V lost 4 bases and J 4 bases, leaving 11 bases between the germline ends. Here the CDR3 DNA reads TGTGCCAGCAGTTCCTGGAACTCGTACAATGAGCAGTTCTTC. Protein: CASSSWNSYNEQFF.